The rows below give T cell receptor beta chains drawn from one sample of a study of CD8 T cells in Susac syndrome. TCRdb fed the immunoSEQ multiplex PCR reads into MiXCR, producing one record per CDR3 protein. Of about 200,000 distinct CDR3 sequences in the sample, about 95% were seen once. Sequences were obtained from CD4+ T cells from PBMCs. Receptor source: a human donor in good health. Both conserved end residues are part of each CDR3. D genes are given only for firm matches. Where a row states a size, it is once, few, many or the class of an expanded clone; other rows omit it.

d_gene: NA; abundance: NA; j_gene: TRBJ1-5; v_gene: TRBV18; CDR3nt: TGTGCCAGCTCACCATATTCGGGGTCAGACAGCAATCAGCCCCAGCATTTT; CDR3aa: CASSPYSGSDSNQPQHF
d_gene: TRBD2; abundance: NA; j_gene: TRBJ2-5; v_gene: TRBV7-9; CDR3nt: TGTGCCAGCAGCCCGGGACTAGCGGGAGTGGAGACCCAGTACTTC; CDR3aa: CASSPGLAGVETQYF
d_gene: TRBD2; abundance: NA; j_gene: TRBJ2-5; v_gene: TRBV20-1; CDR3nt: TGCAGTGCGGAGACTAGCGCGGAGACCCAGTACTTC; CDR3aa: CSAETSAETQYF
d_gene: TRBD1; abundance: NA; j_gene: TRBJ1-1; v_gene: TRBV6-5; CDR3nt: TGTGCCAGCAGGGGGGACAGGGGCAAGAACACTGAAGCTTTCTTT; CDR3aa: CASRGDRGKNTEAFF
d_gene: NA; abundance: NA; j_gene: TRBJ1-4; v_gene: TRBV29-1; CDR3nt: TGCAGCGGGAGGACAGTGGGTAATGAAAAACTGTTTTTT; CDR3aa: CSGRTVGNEKLFF
d_gene: NA; abundance: NA; j_gene: TRBJ1-2; v_gene: TRBV3-1; CDR3nt: TGTGCCAGCAGCCATGAGACAGTTGGCTACACCTTC; CDR3aa: CASSHETVGYTF
d_gene: TRBD2; abundance: NA; j_gene: TRBJ2-5; v_gene: TRBV30; CDR3nt: TGTGCCTGGAGTGTAAGCTGGGGGGGAGAGACCCAGTACTTC; CDR3aa: CAWSVSWGGETQYF
d_gene: NA; abundance: NA; j_gene: TRBJ1-4; v_gene: TRBV20-1; CDR3nt: TGCAGTGCTAGCAGTCCGGGGGGTGGTGAAAAACTGTTTTTT; CDR3aa: CSASSPGGGEKLFF
d_gene: NA; abundance: NA; j_gene: TRBJ2-7; v_gene: TRBV20-1; CDR3nt: TGCAGTGCCACAACAGGGTTCTCCTACGAGCAGTACTTC; CDR3aa: CSATTGFSYEQYF
d_gene: NA; abundance: once; j_gene: TRBJ1-1; v_gene: TRBV20-1; CDR3nt: TGCAGTGCTAGTAGTTTGAACACTGAAGCTTTCTTT; CDR3aa: CSASSLNTEAFF
d_gene: NA; abundance: NA; j_gene: TRBJ2-1; v_gene: TRBV5-1; CDR3nt: TGCGCCAGCAGCCCCGGTTTAGCGAGGCACAATGAGCAGTTCTTC; CDR3aa: CASSPGLARHNEQFF
d_gene: NA; abundance: NA; j_gene: TRBJ2-1; v_gene: TRBV7-2; CDR3nt: TGTGCCAGCAGATACTCAACAATTTACTACAATGAGCAGTTCTTC; CDR3aa: CASRYSTIYYNEQFF
d_gene: NA; abundance: once; j_gene: TRBJ2-1; v_gene: TRBV3-1; CDR3nt: TGTGCCAGCAGCCGGTGGGACGGTTTAAGGAGTGAGCAGTTCTTC; CDR3aa: CASSRWDGLRSEQFF
d_gene: NA; abundance: once; j_gene: TRBJ2-1; v_gene: TRBV5-4; CDR3nt: TGTGCCAGCAGCTTGCCCGGACCTGTCGGGGAGCAGTTCTTC; CDR3aa: CASSLPGPVGEQFF
d_gene: NA; abundance: NA; j_gene: TRBJ2-7; v_gene: TRBV15; CDR3nt: TGTGCCACCAGCAGCGGTATCCTTGCTGACGAGCAGTACTTC; CDR3aa: CATSSGILADEQYF
d_gene: NA; abundance: NA; j_gene: TRBJ2-3; v_gene: TRBV3-1; CDR3nt: TGTGCCAGCAGCCGGGTTCAAACTAGTCAAAGGGGAACAGATACGCAGTATTTT; CDR3aa: CASSRVQTSQRGTDTQYF
d_gene: TRBD1; abundance: NA; j_gene: TRBJ1-2; v_gene: TRBV7-9; CDR3nt: TGTGCCAGCAGCTCATCAGGGACAGCCTATGGCTACACCTTC; CDR3aa: CASSSSGTAYGYTF
d_gene: NA; abundance: NA; j_gene: TRBJ1-1; v_gene: TRBV30; CDR3nt: TGTGCCTGGAGTGGCGCCGGAGGGTTGAACACTGAAGCTTTCTTT; CDR3aa: CAWSGAGGLNTEAFF
d_gene: NA; abundance: few; j_gene: TRBJ1-5; v_gene: TRBV3-1; CDR3nt: TGTGCCAGCAGCCAAGATGTGGGAAGTAATCAGCCCCAGCATTTT; CDR3aa: CASSQDVGSNQPQHF
d_gene: TRBD1; abundance: once; j_gene: TRBJ1-2; v_gene: TRBV29-1; CDR3nt: TGCAGCGGGGACAGGGCGGATGGCTACACCTTC; CDR3aa: CSGDRADGYTF
d_gene: NA; abundance: NA; j_gene: TRBJ1-1; v_gene: TRBV5-4; CDR3nt: TGTGCCAGCAGCTTGGGTGCACCCACAAACACTGAAGCTTTCTTT; CDR3aa: CASSLGAPTNTEAFF
d_gene: TRBD1; abundance: once; j_gene: TRBJ1-1; v_gene: TRBV29-1; CDR3nt: TGCAGCGTTAGGTCAGGGGGCAACACTGAAGCTTTCTTT; CDR3aa: CSVRSGGNTEAFF
d_gene: NA; abundance: NA; j_gene: TRBJ2-1; v_gene: TRBV12-3/TRBV12-4; CDR3nt: TGTGCCAGCAGTTTACCCCGACGACAGCAGTTCTTC; CDR3aa: CASSLPRRQQFF
d_gene: NA; abundance: once; j_gene: TRBJ2-3; v_gene: TRBV2; CDR3nt: TGTGCCAGCAGGGGGGACAGCACAGATACGCAGTATTTT; CDR3aa: CASRGDSTDTQYF
d_gene: TRBD1; abundance: NA; j_gene: TRBJ2-2; v_gene: TRBV12-3/TRBV12-4; CDR3nt: TGTGCCAGCATTGAAGGGACAGGGATGGCCGGGGAGCTGTTTTTT; CDR3aa: CASIEGTGMAGELFF
d_gene: NA; abundance: NA; j_gene: TRBJ2-5; v_gene: TRBV20-1; CDR3nt: TGCAGTGCTAGAGATCCCGCCGCCCCGGGGCGAGCCGAGACCCAGTACTTC; CDR3aa: CSARDPAAPGRAETQYF
d_gene: NA; abundance: NA; j_gene: TRBJ2-1; v_gene: TRBV30; CDR3nt: TGTGCCTGGACGGGGGGCCGGGGGATGGTTGATGAGCAGTTCTTC; CDR3aa: CAWTGGRGMVDEQFF
d_gene: NA; abundance: NA; j_gene: TRBJ1-6; v_gene: TRBV15; CDR3nt: TGTGCCACCAGCAGAGGCGGGGGCCCTAATTCACCCCTCCACTTT; CDR3aa: CATSRGGGPNSPLHF
d_gene: NA; abundance: few; j_gene: TRBJ1-1; v_gene: TRBV29-1; CDR3nt: TGCAGCGGCGGGACGGGGAACACTGAAGCTTTCTTT; CDR3aa: CSGGTGNTEAFF
d_gene: NA; abundance: NA; j_gene: TRBJ2-5; v_gene: TRBV6-1; CDR3nt: TGTGCCAGCACAGGCCCCCTCATCCAAGAGACCCAGTACTTC; CDR3aa: CASTGPLIQETQYF
d_gene: NA; abundance: NA; j_gene: TRBJ2-5; v_gene: TRBV27; CDR3nt: TGTGCCGGTATTGTGGGACGCAGAGAGACCCAGTACTTC; CDR3aa: CAGIVGRRETQYF
d_gene: TRBD2; abundance: once; j_gene: TRBJ2-7; v_gene: TRBV25-1; CDR3nt: TGTGCCAGCAGTATCGGGACTAGCGGGGGGTACGAGCAGTACTTC; CDR3aa: CASSIGTSGGYEQYF
d_gene: TRBD1; abundance: NA; j_gene: TRBJ1-1; v_gene: TRBV29-1; CDR3nt: TGCAGCGTTGGCGGGGGGGGACAGGGAACGATAACTTTCTTT; CDR3aa: CSVGGGGQGTITFF
d_gene: TRBD1; abundance: NA; j_gene: TRBJ1-6; v_gene: TRBV6-4; CDR3nt: TGTGCCAGCAGGAGGGACAGGGGAGATGTGAATTCACCCCTCCACTTT; CDR3aa: CASRRDRGDVNSPLHF
d_gene: TRBD2; abundance: once; j_gene: TRBJ2-3; v_gene: TRBV15; CDR3nt: TGTGCCACCAGCAGACTAGCGGGAGGGGCAGATACGCAGTATTTT; CDR3aa: CATSRLAGGADTQYF
d_gene: NA; abundance: NA; j_gene: TRBJ1-2; v_gene: TRBV20-1; CDR3nt: TGCAGTGCTTCCGGGGAGCGGGTCTATGGCTACACCTTC; CDR3aa: CSASGERVYGYTF
d_gene: NA; abundance: NA; j_gene: TRBJ2-3; v_gene: TRBV7-2; CDR3nt: TGTGCCAGCAGCTTAGGTCAGGACACAGATACGCAGTATTTT; CDR3aa: CASSLGQDTDTQYF
d_gene: TRBD1; abundance: NA; j_gene: TRBJ2-7; v_gene: TRBV15; CDR3nt: TGTGCCACCTCTTTCGGACAGGCCTCCTACGAGCAGTACTTC; CDR3aa: CATSFGQASYEQYF
d_gene: TRBD1; abundance: NA; j_gene: TRBJ1-2; v_gene: TRBV30; CDR3nt: TGTGCCTGGAGCGCGGGACAGGGTACCGGCTACACCTTC; CDR3aa: CAWSAGQGTGYTF
d_gene: NA; abundance: NA; j_gene: TRBJ2-3; v_gene: TRBV25-1; CDR3nt: TGTGCCACCTCATTGGGGACAGATACGCAGTATTTT; CDR3aa: CATSLGTDTQYF
d_gene: NA; abundance: NA; j_gene: TRBJ2-5; v_gene: TRBV29-1; CDR3nt: TGCAGCGTTGATAAGTTAGAGGAGACCCAGTACTTC; CDR3aa: CSVDKLEETQYF
d_gene: NA; abundance: NA; j_gene: TRBJ1-1; v_gene: TRBV7-2; CDR3nt: TGTGCCAGCAGCTCCCCGTTCCGTGGGACGACCCGCGGAGCTTTCTTT; CDR3aa: CASSSPFRGTTRGAFF
d_gene: NA; abundance: NA; j_gene: TRBJ2-7; v_gene: TRBV7-2; CDR3nt: TGTGCCAGCAGCTTAGATGGCAGTCCCAGGCAGTACTTC; CDR3aa: CASSLDGSPRQYF
d_gene: NA; abundance: NA; j_gene: TRBJ1-5; v_gene: TRBV20-1; CDR3nt: TGCAGTGCGCCCAATGGGCTAAGATGGGACCAGCCCCAGCATTTT; CDR3aa: CSAPNGLRWDQPQHF
d_gene: NA; abundance: NA; j_gene: TRBJ1-3; v_gene: TRBV20-1; CDR3nt: TGCAGTGCTATTTCTAACTATGGAAACACCATATATTTT; CDR3aa: CSAISNYGNTIYF
d_gene: NA; abundance: NA; j_gene: TRBJ1-1; v_gene: TRBV9; CDR3nt: TGTGCCAGCAGCGCCGTATGGGACACTGAAGCTTTCTTT; CDR3aa: CASSAVWDTEAFF
d_gene: TRBD1; abundance: NA; j_gene: TRBJ1-5; v_gene: TRBV12-5; CDR3nt: TGTGCTAGTGGTGGGGGACAGCCGGGGCAGCCCCAGCATTTT; CDR3aa: CASGGGQPGQPQHF
d_gene: NA; abundance: NA; j_gene: TRBJ2-3; v_gene: TRBV7-9; CDR3nt: TGTGCCAGCAGCCGAATTCTGACTAGGCCTAGCACAGATACGCAGTATTTT; CDR3aa: CASSRILTRPSTDTQYF
d_gene: TRBD2; abundance: NA; j_gene: TRBJ2-3; v_gene: TRBV9; CDR3nt: TGTGCCAGCAGCTTCGGACTAGCGGGAGCTGCAGATACGCAGTATTTT; CDR3aa: CASSFGLAGAADTQYF
d_gene: NA; abundance: NA; j_gene: TRBJ2-5; v_gene: TRBV20-1; CDR3nt: TGCAGTGCCCTAGGTCCAGGCCAAGAGACCCAGTACTTC; CDR3aa: CSALGPGQETQYF
d_gene: NA; abundance: NA; j_gene: TRBJ2-5; v_gene: TRBV20-1; CDR3nt: TGCAGTGCTAGAGAAATTCGGCGGGTAGAGACCCAGTACTTC; CDR3aa: CSAREIRRVETQYF
d_gene: NA; abundance: NA; j_gene: TRBJ2-1; v_gene: TRBV3-1; CDR3nt: TGTGCCAGCAGCCCGGGGACGACCTACAATGAGCAGTTCTTC; CDR3aa: CASSPGTTYNEQFF
d_gene: NA; abundance: NA; j_gene: TRBJ2-1; v_gene: TRBV20-1; CDR3nt: TGCAGTGCCTGTCTCCAGGGAGTCAATGAGCAGTTCTTC; CDR3aa: CSACLQGVNEQFF
d_gene: NA; abundance: NA; j_gene: TRBJ1-2; v_gene: TRBV12-3/TRBV12-4; CDR3nt: TGTGCCAGCAGTTTGCGGAGAGCTAACTATGGCTACACCTTC; CDR3aa: CASSLRRANYGYTF
d_gene: TRBD1; abundance: NA; j_gene: TRBJ2-3; v_gene: TRBV7-9; CDR3nt: TGTGCCAGCAGCTCCGACAGGGGATCAGATACGCAGTATTTT; CDR3aa: CASSSDRGSDTQYF